The 11 T cell receptor beta chains below were found in one sample sequenced in a study of CD8 T cells in ankylosing spondylitis. TCRdb reanalysed the 5' RACE reads using MiXCR and keeps one entry per CDR3 protein. The sample lists about 150,000 distinct CDR3 sequences; approximately 10% were seen once. Specimen: blood, either unsorted or a sorted T cell fraction (not recorded which). The receptors were sampled from a female donor with ankylosing spondylitis or in good health (not recorded which).

The genes are TRBV20-1 and TRBJ2-1, with TRBD2 matching 11 bases. V trimming: 0 bases; J trimming: 2 bases; junction bases outside the gene matches: 3. Germline V lookup: CDR1 DFQATT, CDR2 SNEGSKA (reference sequence). The CDR3 totals 16 residues. The CDR3 DNA is TGCAGTGCTAGAGATACACTAGCGGGGGCCTACAATGAGCAGTTCTTC. Amino acids: CSARDTLAGAYNEQFF.

This sequence joins TRBV4-2 and TRBJ1-5, with a possible D match to TRBD1 (6 bases). V lost 4 bases and J lost 2, with 12 bases in between. Germline assignment: CDR1 LGHNA and CDR2 YNFKEQ. This CDR3 has 15 residues. CDR3 DNA sequence: TGTGCCAGCAGCCCGACGGGGGGCGGCAATCAGCCCCAGCATTTT. Encoded protein: CASSPTGGGNQPQHF.

This clonotype occurred many times. The chain links TRBV5-1 to TRBJ2-5; the D call may be TRBD1 or TRBD2 (5 bases each). The germline CDR1 and CDR2 sequences are SGHRS and YFSETQ. The CDR3 length is 14 residues. Trimming took 4 bases from V and 3 from J, leaving 13 bases between them. As DNA, the CDR3 is TGCGCCAGCAGCGCCGGGACGGCAAAAGAGACCCAGTACTTC. Its protein is CASSAGTAKETQYF. Together with reference TRBV5-1 and TRBJ2-5, the CDR3 gives the full variable domain: KAGVTQTPRYLIKTRGQQVTLSCSPISGHRSVSWYQQTPGQGLQFLFEYFSETQRNKGNFPGRFSGRQFSNSRSEMNVSTLELGDSALYLCASSAGTAKETQYFGPGTRLLVL.

In regard to this clonotype: The junction differs from germline at one of its ends, possibly a read error. V is TRBV20-1 and J is TRBJ2-2, with D perhaps given as TRBD1 or TRBD2 (6 bases each). The CDR3 length is 13 residues. Per the germline V gene, CDR1 is DFQATT and CDR2 is SNEGSKA (reference sequence). The CDR3 DNA is TGCTTCTCGGGCCGGGGGCCGGGCGGGGTGCTGTCTTTT. This codes for CFSGRGPGGVLSF.

This clonotype was counted many times. The chain employs TRBV20-1 and TRBJ2-5, with unresolved D. Germline V gene lookup returns CDR1 DFQATT and CDR2 SNEGSKA (reference sequence). Trimming left V 0 bases short and J 5 bases short, with 10 bases between. This CDR3 spans 13 amino acids. CDR3 coding DNA: TGCAGTGCTAGAGATGTGGGGAAGGAGACCCAGTACTTC. Protein sequence: CSARDVGKETQYF.

This clonotype was counted ten times or more. The V gene is TRBV7-6, the J gene TRBJ2-3, with D hard to call. The germline V gene has CDR1 SGHVS and CDR2 FNYEAQ. V was pared by 4 bases and J by 1 base, with 9 bases between. The CDR3 loop spans 14 amino acids. CDR3 loop: CASSSFGGTDTQYF. CDR3 DNA: TGTGCCAGCAGCTCCTTTGGGGGCACAGATACGCAGTATTTT.

The chain links TRBV2 to TRBJ2-1, with TRBD2 identical over 7 bases. The J segment lost 6 bases and the V segment lost 6 bases, leaving 5 bases of the junction unmatched. This CDR3 spans 13 amino acids. CDR1 and CDR2 (germline): SNHLY, FYNNEI. The CDR3, as DNA: TGTGCCAGCAGGGTGGGGGGGGGCAATGAGCAGTTCTTC. Translated, it gives CASRVGGGNEQFF.

There are many counts of this clonotype. The rearrangement uses TRBV6-1 and TRBJ1-1; tentative D call: TRBD1 (6 bases). Germline V gene sequence: CDR1 MNHNS, CDR2 SASEGT. The CDR3 covers 15 residues. Trimming removed 6 bases from V and 1 base from J, with 15 bases in between. The DNA for the CDR3 is TGTGCCAGCAGCATGGGAGGGGGGGGGAACACTGAAGCTTTCTTT. Translating it yields CASSMGGGGNTEAFF.

This clonotype was counted at least ten times. The chain has TRBV5-1 and TRBJ1-1; D may be TRBD1 (5 bases). Between the trimmed V and J ends, which lost 2 bases and 2 bases, there was a span of 7 bases. The germline CDR1 and CDR2 sequences are SGHRS and YFSETQ. The length of the CDR3 is 13 residues. DNA of the CDR3: TGCGCCAGCAGCTTCGGGGGTAACACTGAAGCTTTCTTT. Protein product: CASSFGGNTEAFF.

The chain combines TRBV18 with TRBJ2-1; D is uncertain. This CDR3 spans 11 amino acids. V was trimmed by 3 bases and J by 8 bases, leaving 5 bases between them. Germline V gene sequence: CDR1 KGHSH, CDR2 LQKENI. Here the CDR3 reads CASSPNDEQFF. The CDR3 DNA reads TGTGCCAGCTCACCGAATGATGAGCAGTTCTTC.

This clonotype was recorded at least ten times. The V gene is TRBV7-2, the J gene TRBJ1-1; D is perhaps TRBD1 (5 bases). Germline V CDR1 and CDR2: SGHTA, FQGNSA. This CDR3 has 12 residues. Trimming left V 5 bases short and J 6 bases short, with 10 bases between. CDR3 amino acids: CASSLRGAEAFF. CDR3 nucleotides: TGTGCCAGCAGCCTAAGAGGGGCTGAAGCTTTCTTT. Together with reference TRBV7-2 and TRBJ1-1, the CDR3 gives the full variable domain: GAGVSQSPSNKVTEKGKDVELRCDPISGHTALYWYRQSLGQGLEFLIYFQGNSAPDKSGLPSDRFSAERTGGSVSTLTIQRTQQEDSAVYLCASSLRGAEAFFGQGTRLTVV.